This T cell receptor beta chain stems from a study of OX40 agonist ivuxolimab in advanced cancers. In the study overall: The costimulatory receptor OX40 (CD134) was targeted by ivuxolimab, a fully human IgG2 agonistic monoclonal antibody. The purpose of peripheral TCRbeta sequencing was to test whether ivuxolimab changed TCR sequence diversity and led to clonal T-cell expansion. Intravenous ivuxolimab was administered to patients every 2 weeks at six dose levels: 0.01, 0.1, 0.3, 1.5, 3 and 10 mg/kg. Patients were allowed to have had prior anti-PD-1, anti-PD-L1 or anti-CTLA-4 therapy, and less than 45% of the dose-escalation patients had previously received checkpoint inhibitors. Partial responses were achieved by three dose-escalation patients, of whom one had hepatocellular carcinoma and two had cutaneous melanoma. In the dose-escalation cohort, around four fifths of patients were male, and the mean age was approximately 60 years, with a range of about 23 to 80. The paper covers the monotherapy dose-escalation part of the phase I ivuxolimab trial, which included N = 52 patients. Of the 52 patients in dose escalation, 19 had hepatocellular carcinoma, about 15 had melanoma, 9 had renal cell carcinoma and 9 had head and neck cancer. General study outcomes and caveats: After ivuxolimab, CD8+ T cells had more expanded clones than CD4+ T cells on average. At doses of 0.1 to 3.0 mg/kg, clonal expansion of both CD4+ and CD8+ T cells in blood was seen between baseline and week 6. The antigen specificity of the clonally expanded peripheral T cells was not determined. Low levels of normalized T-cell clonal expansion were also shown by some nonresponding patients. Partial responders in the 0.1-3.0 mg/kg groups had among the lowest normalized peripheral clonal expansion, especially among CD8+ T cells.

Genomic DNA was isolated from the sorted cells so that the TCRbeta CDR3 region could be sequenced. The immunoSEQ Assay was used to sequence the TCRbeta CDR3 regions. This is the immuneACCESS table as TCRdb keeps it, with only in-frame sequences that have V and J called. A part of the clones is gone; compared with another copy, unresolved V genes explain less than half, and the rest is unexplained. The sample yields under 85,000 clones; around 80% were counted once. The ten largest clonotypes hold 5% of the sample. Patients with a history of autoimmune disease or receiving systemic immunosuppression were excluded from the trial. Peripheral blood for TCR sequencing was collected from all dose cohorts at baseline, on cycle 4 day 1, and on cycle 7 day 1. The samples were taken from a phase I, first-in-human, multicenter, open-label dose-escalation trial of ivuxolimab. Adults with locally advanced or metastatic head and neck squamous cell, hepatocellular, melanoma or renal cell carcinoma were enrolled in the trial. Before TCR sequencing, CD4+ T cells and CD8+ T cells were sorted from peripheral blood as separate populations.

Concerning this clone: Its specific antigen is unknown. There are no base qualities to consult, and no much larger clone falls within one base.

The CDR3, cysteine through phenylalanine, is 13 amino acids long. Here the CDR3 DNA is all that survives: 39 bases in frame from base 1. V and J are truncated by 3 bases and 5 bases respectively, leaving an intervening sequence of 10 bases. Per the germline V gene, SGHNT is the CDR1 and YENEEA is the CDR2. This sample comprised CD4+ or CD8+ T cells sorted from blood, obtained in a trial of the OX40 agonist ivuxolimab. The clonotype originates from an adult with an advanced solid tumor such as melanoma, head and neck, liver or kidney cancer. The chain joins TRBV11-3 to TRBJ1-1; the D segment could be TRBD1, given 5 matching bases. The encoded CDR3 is CASSFARGTEAFF. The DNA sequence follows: TGTGCCAGCAGCTTCGCCCGGGGGACTGAAGCTTTCTTT.